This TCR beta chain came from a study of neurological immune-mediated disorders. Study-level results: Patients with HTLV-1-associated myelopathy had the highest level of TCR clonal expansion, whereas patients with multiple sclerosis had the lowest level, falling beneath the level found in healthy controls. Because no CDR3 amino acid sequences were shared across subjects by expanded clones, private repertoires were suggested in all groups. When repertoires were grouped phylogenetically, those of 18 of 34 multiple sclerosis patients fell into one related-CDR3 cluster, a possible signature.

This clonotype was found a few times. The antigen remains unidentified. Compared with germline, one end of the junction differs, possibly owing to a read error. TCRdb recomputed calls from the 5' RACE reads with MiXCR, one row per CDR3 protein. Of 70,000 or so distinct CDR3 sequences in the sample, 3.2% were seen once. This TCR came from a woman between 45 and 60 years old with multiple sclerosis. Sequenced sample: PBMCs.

Written as DNA, the CDR3 is TGTGACAGCAGCAGGAACACCGGGGAGCTGTTTTTT. Protein product: CDSSRNTGELFF. J is TRBJ2-2 and V is TRBV3-1; D unresolved. Germline V lookup: CDR1 LGHDT, CDR2 YNNKEL (reference sequence). The CDR3 contains 12 residues.